These 21 T cell receptor beta chains originate from one sample sequenced in a study of T cell changes during pregnancy in multiple sclerosis. TCRdb's table, derived via immunoSEQ multiplex PCR, lists solely in-frame clones and lacks some. The sample shows about 80,000 clones, 94% of them seen only once. The sample was peripheral blood, taken in the second trimester of pregnancy. Source of these receptors: a female donor in good health, enrolled as a control in a pregnancy study.

The CDR3 DNA follows: TGTGCCAGCAGTTTATTTCCAAAGCCCGTCTACGAGCAGTACTTC. Translation gives CASSLFPKPVYEQYF. The chain has TRBV27 and TRBJ2-7; D call uncertain. Trimming took 1 base from V and 3 from J, leaving 13 bases between them. The CDR3 loop spans 15 amino acids. Per germline, CDR1 MNHEY and CDR2 SMNVEV (reference sequence).

The rearrangement uses TRBV11-2 and TRBJ1-1; no definite D call. The V end lost 4 bases, the J end lost 1 base, and 7 bases lay between the germline ends. The CDR3 length is 13 residues. Germline-derived CDR1 and CDR2 are SGHAT and FQNNGV. The CDR3 DNA reads TGTGCCAGCAGCTATGACACGAACACTGAAGCTTTCTTT. Translation: CASSYDTNTEAFF.

The gene calls are TRBV5-4 and TRBJ2-7, with D possibly matching TRBD1 (6 bases). This CDR3 is 13 amino acids long. Trimming removed 5 bases from V and 3 bases from J, with 12 bases in between. Germline CDR1 and CDR2: SGHNT and YYREEE (reference sequence). The CDR3, as DNA: TGTGCCAGCAGGGACCAACAGGGCTACGAGCAGTACTTC. Amino acid sequence: CASRDQQGYEQYF.

The chain recombines TRBV4-2 with TRBJ1-2; possibly TRBD1 for D (5 bases). This CDR3 contains 16 residues. Germline V lookup: CDR1 LGHNA, CDR2 YNFKEQ. V was shortened by 2 bases and J by 6 bases, with 19 bases between the two germline ends. CDR3 coding DNA: TGTGCCAGCAGCCAAAATCCGGGACTGCTCACCCATGGCTACACCTTC. This gives the protein CASSQNPGLLTHGYTF.

This clone was counted a single time. The chain combines TRBV5-1 with TRBJ2-5; no reliable D call. The CDR3 totals 14 residues. Germline CDR1 reads SGHRS; CDR2 reads YFSETQ. Trimming pared 0 bases from V and 1 base from J, leaving 7 bases between. CDR3 in amino acids: CASSLATSQETQYF. The CDR3 DNA follows: TGCGCCAGCAGCTTGGCGACTTCCCAAGAGACCCAGTACTTC.

This clone was recorded once. The genes are TRBV4-2 and TRBJ2-2; 7 bases are a match to TRBD2. The CDR3 loop spans 16 amino acids. Germline-derived CDR1 and CDR2 are LGHNA and YNFKEQ. V gave up 3 bases and J gave up 0 bases; unmatched junction bases: 4. In DNA, the CDR3 is TGTGCCAGCAGCCACGCTAGCGGCTCGAACACCGGGGAGCTGTTTTTT. It yields the protein CASSHASGSNTGELFF.

The genes are TRBV29-1 and TRBJ2-5; 8 bases match TRBD1. Germline CDR1 is SQVTM and CDR2 is ANQGSEA. V gave up 7 bases and J gave up 2 bases; unmatched junction bases: 3. This CDR3 is 12 amino acids long. Written as DNA, the CDR3 is TGCAGCGCCTACAGGGGGCAAGAGACCCAGTACTTC. Amino acids: CSAYRGQETQYF.

The chain combines TRBV5-1 with TRBJ2-1, with D maybe TRBD2 (7 bases). The V and J ends lost 0 bases and 9 bases respectively, with 10 bases between them. Germline-derived CDR1 and CDR2 are SGHRS and YFSETQ. The CDR3 has 13 residues. The CDR3 reads CASSLVGGAEQFF. The CDR3 bases are TGCGCCAGCAGCTTGGTGGGGGGGGCTGAGCAGTTCTTC. Full variable domain (outside the CDR3, taken from reference TRBV5-1 and TRBJ2-1): KAGVTQTPRYLIKTRGQQVTLSCSPISGHRSVSWYQQTPGQGLQFLFEYFSETQRNKGNFPGRFSGRQFSNSRSEMNVSTLELGDSALYLCASSLVGGAEQFFGPGTRLTVL.

V gene TRBV5-6 combines with J gene TRBJ2-7; 7 nucleotides line up with TRBD1. Germline assignment: CDR1 SGHDT and CDR2 YYEEEE. The CDR3 sequence is 15 residues long. V dropped 4 bases and J dropped 4; count of bases not matched to a gene: 11. The CDR3 nucleotides read TGTGCCAGCAGCCCGGGACAGACTCTAAGTTACGAGCAGTACTTC. Protein: CASSPGQTLSYEQYF.

The V and J genes are TRBV2 and TRBJ2-7; a possible D gene is TRBD2 (7 bases). Trimming removed 6 bases at V and 4 bases at J, with 19 bases between. Germline V CDR1 and CDR2: SNHLY, FYNNEI. CDR3 length equals 15 residues. The CDR3, as DNA: TGTGCCAGCAGAGCTAGCGGAGGGGGGGGTTACGAGCAGTACTTC. Translating gives CASRASGGGGYEQYF.

This chain uses TRBV19 with TRBJ2-1; 8 nucleotides align to TRBD2. V shed 5 bases, J shed 3 bases, and the junction held 3 bases outside the gene matches. Germline V lookup: CDR1 LNHDA, CDR2 SQIVND (reference sequence). The CDR3 sequence is 14 residues long. CDR3 region: CASSPGGNYNEQFF. CDR3 sequence (DNA): TGTGCCAGTAGTCCGGGAGGGAACTACAATGAGCAGTTCTTC.

V and J are TRBV28 and TRBJ1-5; tentative D call: TRBD1 (6 bases). Germline V gives CDR1 MDHEN, CDR2 SYDVKM. V lost 10 bases, J lost 2 bases, and 15 bases lay in between. The CDR3 has 14 residues. In DNA, the CDR3 is TGTGCCACCAAAGGACCAGGGGGCAATCAGCCCCAGCATTTT. Translation: CATKGPGGNQPQHF.

Details on this clone: Additional DNA sequences in this sample encode the identical CDR3. The chain recombines TRBV28 with TRBJ1-1, with a tentative D call TRBD1 (5 bases). Between the trimmed V and J ends, which lost 1 base and 4 bases, there was a span of 10 bases. Germline V lookup: CDR1 MDHEN, CDR2 SYDVKM. The CDR3 sequence is 14 residues long. The DNA of the CDR3 is TGTGCCAGCAGTTTATCGGGACTCGGCACTGAAGCTTTCTTT. This encodes CASSLSGLGTEAFF.

This rearrangement joins TRBV7-8 to TRBJ2-3, with 10 bases aligning to TRBD2. J was trimmed by 2 bases and V by 2 bases; bases with no gene match: 10. The CDR3 sequence is 18 residues long. Per the germline V gene, CDR1 is SGHVS and CDR2 is FQNEAQ. CDR3 DNA sequence: TGTGCCAGCAGCTTAATGCCCTCCACTAGCGGGATCACAGATACGCAGTATTTT. The encoded protein is CASSLMPSTSGITDTQYF.

J is TRBJ2-1 and V is TRBV7-2; 8 bases agree with TRBD1. Germline V gives CDR1 SGHTA, CDR2 FQGNSA. With V trimmed by 5 bases and J by 5 bases, 11 bases remained unmatched. This CDR3 region has 16 residues. The CDR3 here is CASSRTPGQANNEQFF. The CDR3 region has the DNA TGTGCCAGCAGCCGCACACCGGGACAGGCCAACAATGAGCAGTTCTTC. Supplemented by reference TRBV7-2 and TRBJ2-1, the full variable domain reads GAGVSQSPSNKVTEKGKDVELRCDPISGHTALYWYRQSLGQGLEFLIYFQGNSAPDKSGLPSDRFSAERTGGSVSTLTIQRTQQEDSAVYLCASSRTPGQANNEQFFGPGTRLTVL.

The V and J genes are TRBV15 and TRBJ2-7; 8 positions match TRBD2. Germline CDR1 and CDR2: LNHNV and YYDKDF (reference sequence). After removal of 1 base from V and 2 bases from J, the junction contained 7 bases not matched to a gene. The CDR3 totals 16 residues. CDR3 sequence (DNA): TGTGCCACCAGCAGAGGAGGAAGCGGGAGACCCTACGAGCAGTACTTC. Its translation: CATSRGGSGRPYEQYF.

The chain joins TRBV18 to TRBJ1-5, with D possibly TRBD1 on 6 matching bases. Germline V lookup: CDR1 KGHSH, CDR2 LQKENI. The CDR3 totals 16 residues. Between the trimmed V and J ends, which lost 5 bases and 4 bases, there was a span of 18 bases. As DNA, the CDR3 is TGTGCCAGCTCAGCACAGACAGGTTCTCCAAATCAGCCCCAGCATTTT. This codes for CASSAQTGSPNQPQHF. Filled out from reference TRBV18 and TRBJ1-5, the complete variable domain reads NAGVMQNPRHLVRRRGQEARLRCSPMKGHSHVYWYRQLPEEGLKFMVYLQKENIIDESGMPKERFSAEFPKEGPSILRIQQVVRGDSAAYFCASSAQTGSPNQPQHFGDGTRLSIL.

This clone came up a few times. The chain is built from TRBV2 and TRBJ2-7; 10 bases agree with TRBD2. Germline CDR1 is SNHLY and CDR2 is FYNNEI. CDR3 length: 15 residues. Unmatched junction bases numbered 6, after V lost 5 bases and J lost 2 bases. The CDR3 coding sequence is TGTGCCAGCAGTAAAGAAAGCGGGAGGGCCTACGAGCAGTACTTC. Encoded protein: CASSKESGRAYEQYF. Looking up the rest from reference TRBV2 and TRBJ2-7 gives the full variable domain: EPEVTQTPSHQVTQMGQEVILRCVPISNHLYFYWYRQILGQKVEFLVSFYNNEISEKSEIFDDQFSVERPDGSNFTLKIRSTKLEDSAMYFCASSKESGRAYEQYFGPGTRLTVT.

J is TRBJ1-2 and V is TRBV10-1; 12 bases line up with TRBD1. Germline V gives CDR1 WNHNN, CDR2 SYGVQD (reference sequence). Losses at the gene ends were 6 bases for V and 8 bases for J; bases not matched to a gene: 13. This CDR3 is built from 16 residues. The CDR3 reads CASRPGQGAPLKGYTF. In DNA, the CDR3 is TGCGCCAGCAGACCGGGACAGGGGGCGCCGTTGAAGGGCTACACCTTC.

With respect to this clone: An end of the junction does not agree with germline; a read error may underlie this. The V call is TRBV19, the J call TRBJ1-1; tentatively, D is TRBD1 (5 bases). Per germline, CDR1 LNHDA and CDR2 SQIVND (reference sequence). This CDR3 is built from 12 residues. Here the CDR3 reads CASSMEPGHLDF. The CDR3 coding sequence is TGTGCCAGTAGTATGGAACCAGGGCACCTTGACTTT.

The V gene is TRBV29-1, the J gene TRBJ1-2, with a tentative D call TRBD1 (6 bases). V was cut by 2 bases and J by 6 bases, with 16 bases left in between. Germline V gives CDR1 SQVTM, CDR2 ANQGSEA. The CDR3 consists of 14 residues. The CDR3 nucleotides read TGCAGCGTTGAAACTGCCACAGGGTTGAATGGCTACACCTTC. It specifies CSVETATGLNGYTF. The full variable domain, its missing parts supplied by reference TRBV29-1 and TRBJ1-2, is SAVISQKPSRDICQRGTSLTIQCQVDSQVTMMFWYRQQPGQSLTLIATANQGSEATYESGFVIDKFPISRPNLTFSTLTVSNMSPEDSSIYLCSVETATGLNGYTFGSGTRLTVV.